This T cell receptor (beta chain) was recovered during a study of CD8 T cells in ankylosing spondylitis. The study's findings and limits: The study looked at matched synovial fluid samples from ankylosing spondylitis patients. Disease-linked clones were reported to be significantly enriched there. Characteristic of ankylosing spondylitis blood, it appeared, was a TCR beta motif comprising roughly 8 highly homologous variants.

Per the germline V gene, CDR1 is SGHRS and CDR2 is YFSETQ. The V and J ends lost 5 bases and 2 bases, in that order; junction bases with no gene match: 4. CDR3 length: 14 amino acids. Turning to this clonotype: Its antigen is not known.

Libraries for TCR beta were made by quantitative 5'-RACE with molecular barcodes. One entry per CDR3 protein results from TCRdb running MiXCR on the 5' RACE reads. Of 750,000 to 850,000 distinct CDR3 sequences listed, approximately 10% are singletons. The sample was blood, either unsorted or a sorted T cell fraction (not recorded which). The TCR originated in a male donor with ankylosing spondylitis. The chain carries TRBV5-1 and TRBJ2-7; 10 nucleotides line up with TRBD1. The CDR3 DNA sequence: TGCGCCAGCAGGGACGGGACAGGGGCCTACGAGCAGTACTTC. Translation: CASRDGTGAYEQYF.